The TCR beta chain described here comes from a study of blood T cell repertoires in COVID-19. Across the study: Sites in the United States, Italy and Spain provided acute and convalescent COVID-19 samples. PBMCs, B-cell-depleted T cells, or T cells provided the cDNA or gDNA that made up the material.

Methods used by the authors: Scientists estimated how many nucleated cells there were by amplifying reference gene primers. Assay: immunoSEQ multiplex PCR; the TCRdb copy retains only in-frame clones and omits some. For V, J and clone size, that table is used; D and trimming come from the DNA. The sample carries 250,000 to 350,000 clones, roughly 89% recorded once. Sequencing used peripheral blood. This receptor was identified in a man aged 25-45 years with acute or convalescent COVID-19.

CDR3 in DNA: TGTGCCAGCAGTGAGACTCCTTCCAGCTCCTACGAGCAGTACTTC. It yields the protein CASSETPSSSYEQYF. This chain joins TRBV6-4 and TRBJ2-7; D is unresolved. Trimming pared 3 bases from V and 0 bases from J, leaving 12 bases between. Germline lookup yields CDR1 MRHNA and CDR2 SNTAGT. This CDR3 has 15 amino acids.